This is a list of T cell receptor beta chains from one sample in a study of CD8 T cells in acute hepatitis C reinfection. Using immunoSEQ multiplex PCR, the repertoire was profiled, and TCRdb retains in-frame clones only, with some absent. The sample lists about 38,000 clones; around nine tenths were seen once. The sample consisted of naive CD8+ T cells from PBMCs. The receptors originated from a man in his thirties or forties with chronic hepatitis C. Each CDR3 is given without its conserved first and last residue.

J gene: TRBJ2-7; V gene: TRBV19; CDR3 protein: ASSSSTPYEQY
J gene: TRBJ2-5; V gene: TRBV9; CDR3 protein: ASSVGSGLADEETQY
J gene: TRBJ1-4; V gene: TRBV7-6; CDR3 protein: ASSSDRGGEKLF
J gene: TRBJ1-1; V gene: TRBV14; CDR3 protein: ASSFTNRWTEAF
J gene: TRBJ1-2; V gene: TRBV7-9; CDR3 protein: ASSWGTGETYGYT
J gene: TRBJ2-5; V gene: TRBV6-5; CDR3 protein: ASSYYGGWETQY
J gene: TRBJ2-1; V gene: TRBV7-9; CDR3 protein: ASSLGGYEQF
J gene: TRBJ2-5; V gene: TRBV7-9; CDR3 protein: ASSLDIAQYQETQY
J gene: TRBJ1-5; V gene: TRBV6-5; CDR3 protein: ASRQVDNQPQH
J gene: TRBJ1-2; V gene: TRBV7-9; CDR3 protein: ASSLARATGGNYGYT
J gene: TRBJ1-2; V gene: TRBV10-2; CDR3 protein: ASSDREDGYT
J gene: TRBJ2-7; V gene: TRBV29-1; CDR3 protein: SVAYRQGMWEQY
J gene: TRBJ2-5; V gene: TRBV11-2; CDR3 protein: ASSQGLAGLGETQY
J gene: TRBJ1-4; V gene: TRBV16; CDR3 protein: ASSHRVGENEKLF
J gene: TRBJ1-2; V gene: TRBV4-1; CDR3 protein: ASSQGIQGLGIGYT
J gene: TRBJ1-1; V gene: TRBV12-5; CDR3 protein: ASGSTSLFTEAF
J gene: TRBJ2-2; V gene: TRBV25-1; CDR3 protein: ASSTSYRLSGELF
J gene: TRBJ2-2; V gene: TRBV4-2; CDR3 protein: ASSYSTGELF
J gene: TRBJ2-1; V gene: TRBV19; CDR3 protein: ASSTPASGGFEQF
J gene: TRBJ2-1; V gene: TRBV7-8; CDR3 protein: ASSLKRGGFYNEQF
J gene: TRBJ2-1; V gene: TRBV6-5; CDR3 protein: ASSPLAGEQF
J gene: TRBJ2-2; V gene: TRBV28; CDR3 protein: ASLDRLNTGELF
J gene: TRBJ2-7; V gene: TRBV4-1; CDR3 protein: ASSQEVWPYSYEQY
J gene: TRBJ2-1; V gene: TRBV7-8; CDR3 protein: ASRLLGGADEQF
J gene: TRBJ1-2; V gene: TRBV11-2; CDR3 protein: ASSPSTAGVGYGYT
J gene: TRBJ2-1; V gene: TRBV11-2; CDR3 protein: ASSLGGTVYNEQF
J gene: TRBJ2-7; V gene: TRBV19; CDR3 protein: ASSQYRGHSSSYEQY
J gene: TRBJ2-7; V gene: TRBV19; CDR3 protein: ASSIDFSYEQY
J gene: TRBJ2-5; V gene: TRBV19; CDR3 protein: ASSIGIGPITQETQY
J gene: TRBJ2-1; V gene: TRBV4-1; CDR3 protein: ASSQGTNNYNEQF
J gene: TRBJ2-3; V gene: TRBV7-8; CDR3 protein: ASSLFHGTNTDTQY
J gene: TRBJ2-7; V gene: TRBV5-1; CDR3 protein: ASSLGGGTYEQY
J gene: TRBJ1-5; V gene: TRBV4-3; CDR3 protein: ASSQVAGGNQPQH
J gene: TRBJ2-5; V gene: TRBV5-1; CDR3 protein: ASSSGQGGETQY
J gene: TRBJ1-5; V gene: TRBV5-4; CDR3 protein: ASSPFDRGGNQPQH
J gene: TRBJ2-7; V gene: TRBV27; CDR3 protein: ASSPQTSTSPQY
J gene: TRBJ2-7; V gene: TRBV25-1; CDR3 protein: ASSESPLEQY
J gene: TRBJ1-1; V gene: TRBV19; CDR3 protein: ASSGGNTEAF
J gene: TRBJ2-7; V gene: TRBV27; CDR3 protein: ASSSGARYEQY
J gene: TRBJ2-1; V gene: TRBV19; CDR3 protein: ASSYSGLAGDGEQF
J gene: TRBJ1-5; V gene: TRBV27; CDR3 protein: ASPRTGIPLGPQH
J gene: TRBJ2-7; V gene: TRBV4-1; CDR3 protein: ASSEGELGTYEQY
J gene: TRBJ1-1; V gene: TRBV9; CDR3 protein: ASSSWNTEAF
J gene: TRBJ2-3; V gene: TRBV6-6; CDR3 protein: ASSSQGLAGTDTQY
J gene: TRBJ1-1; V gene: TRBV19; CDR3 protein: ASSINAKWTEAF
J gene: TRBJ2-7; V gene: TRBV4-3; CDR3 protein: ASSQGIGGEQY
J gene: TRBJ2-7; V gene: TRBV7-2; CDR3 protein: ASSLGMAIPYEQY
J gene: TRBJ2-1; V gene: TRBV7-9; CDR3 protein: AGWTSNEQF
J gene: TRBJ1-2; V gene: TRBV28; CDR3 protein: ASSSTGTYGYT
J gene: TRBJ1-2; V gene: TRBV9; CDR3 protein: ASSKDSIYGYT
J gene: TRBJ2-3; V gene: TRBV4-3; CDR3 protein: ASSQESGGPDTQY
J gene: TRBJ2-5; V gene: TRBV7-6; CDR3 protein: ASTTKPGFRETQY
J gene: TRBJ2-1; V gene: TRBV7-6; CDR3 protein: ASSPLGGGNEQF
J gene: TRBJ2-2; V gene: TRBV7-6; CDR3 protein: ASSLGSGELF
J gene: TRBJ1-1; V gene: TRBV9; CDR3 protein: ASSVASGEGTEAF
J gene: TRBJ2-2; V gene: TRBV6-5; CDR3 protein: ASSYGREALTGELF
J gene: TRBJ2-7; V gene: TRBV4-1; CDR3 protein: ASSQDLFSGDYEQY
J gene: TRBJ2-1; V gene: TRBV27; CDR3 protein: ASSSAGPYNEQF
J gene: TRBJ2-3; V gene: TRBV20-1; CDR3 protein: SAGTDTQY